The next 22 T cell receptor beta chains were all read from a single sample in a study of human T cells and chemical hapten exposure. Via MiXCR, TCRdb re-called the RACE reads, giving one row per CDR3 protein. The table has more than 100,000 distinct CDR3 sequences, roughly 13% seen once. Time point given: patch test 1, 2 weeks after DPC sensitization. The treatment was: therapeutic diphenylcyclopropenone sensitization with weekly scalp DPC. The sample was whole blood, taken in connection with sensitization to the hapten diphenylcyclopropenone (DPC). The source of these receptors is a man between 18 and 29 years old with alopecia areata. Some clones in this sample may be carry-over from other donors' samples.

This clonotype was observed a few times. This chain joins TRBV11-2 and TRBJ1-4; D is unresolved. Trimming removed 6 bases from V and 1 base from J, with 6 bases in between. This CDR3 is built from 13 residues. Germline V gives CDR1 SGHAT, CDR2 FQNNGV. The CDR3 reads CASRLGTNEKLFF. In DNA, the CDR3 is TGTGCCAGCAGGCTCGGAACTAATGAAAAACTGTTTTTT.

This clonotype showed up just a few times. V is TRBV7-2 and J is TRBJ1-5; D is perhaps TRBD1 (5 bases). V lost 5 bases and J 4 bases, leaving 15 bases between the germline ends. The germline gives CDR1 SGHTA, CDR2 FQGNSA. The CDR3 is 15 amino acids. CDR3 residues: CASSLQPGRNQPQHF. In DNA, the CDR3 is TGTGCCAGCAGCCTCCAACCGGGACGGAATCAGCCCCAGCATTTT.

At least ten counts were recorded for this clonotype. The rearrangement uses TRBV6-5 and TRBJ2-1, with 9 bases identical to TRBD2. Germline V CDR1 and CDR2: MNHEY, SVGAGI. V was pared by 0 bases and J by 9 bases, with 15 bases of the junction left unmatched. The CDR3 sequence is 18 residues long. The CDR3 region has the DNA TGTGCCAGCAGTTACTCGAGTCCCGGGCTAGCGGGGTTTGGTGAGCAGTTCTTC. Its protein is CASSYSSPGLAGFGEQFF.

This clonotype has just a few counts. V gene TRBV7-6 combines with J gene TRBJ2-2; unclear D gene. CDR1 SGHVS and CDR2 FNYEAQ come from the germline V gene. CDR3 length equals 13 residues. The ends were cut back, 0 bases at V and 6 bases at J, with 5 bases in the middle. In nucleotides, the CDR3 is TGTGCCAGCAGCTTAGCTATCGCCGGGGAGCTGTTTTTT. It specifies CASSLAIAGELFF.

This clonotype was observed a handful of times. The CDR3 loop is CASSRRTSGVHEQYF. The CDR3 coding sequence is TGTGCCAGCAGCCGTAGGACTAGCGGGGTTCACGAGCAGTACTTC. The chain couples TRBV6-5 to TRBJ2-7; the match to TRBD2 covers 12 bases. Germline trimming cut 6 bases from V and 5 bases from J; bases unmatched to any gene: 8. The germline CDR1 and CDR2 sequences are MNHEY and SVGAGI. The CDR3 runs to 15 residues.

The V gene is TRBV12-3 or TRBV12-4, the J gene TRBJ1-5; 8 nucleotides match TRBD1. The V gene end was trimmed by 6 bases and the J gene end by 4 bases; junction bases not matched to a gene: 5. There are 14 residues in the CDR3. The CDR3 here is CASSRGRGNQPQHF. The CDR3 DNA follows: TGTGCCAGCAGCAGGGGGCGGGGGAATCAGCCCCAGCATTTT.

This clonotype was recorded a few times. This rearrangement joins TRBV7-9 to TRBJ1-6, with 7 bases identical to TRBD1. The CDR3 contains 14 residues. Germline V gene lookup returns CDR1 SEHNR and CDR2 FQNEAQ (reference sequence). V dropped 6 bases and J dropped 4; count of bases not matched to a gene: 3. CDR3 bases: TGTGCCAGCAGTTCGGGACAGTATAATTCACCCCTCCACTTT. It translates to CASSSGQYNSPLHF.

The gene calls are TRBV7-9 and TRBJ1-2, with 7 bases that match TRBD1. Germline-derived CDR1 and CDR2 are SEHNR and FQNEAQ (reference sequence). This CDR3 region has 16 residues. V gave up 3 bases and J gave up 2 bases; unmatched junction bases: 9. CDR3 nucleotides: TGTGCCAGCAGCTTCCGAACAGGGGACCGAAACTATGGCTACACCTTC. Amino acid sequence: CASSFRTGDRNYGYTF.

The chain joins TRBV20-1 to TRBJ1-1; no reliable D call. The germline V and J ends were trimmed by 3 bases and 8 bases, with 16 bases remaining between them. The CDR3 covers 13 residues. Germline values: CDR1 DFQATT, CDR2 SNEGSKA (reference sequence). Written as DNA, the CDR3 is TGCAGTGCTAGTCGGCCCCCGGGAGTGGAAGCTTTCTTT. Translated, it gives CSASRPPGVEAFF.

This clonotype has only a few counts. For the CDR3, the DNA is TGTGCCAGCAGCCCCGCGAGTGGGAACACTGAAGCTTTCTTT. Protein: CASSPASGNTEAFF. The V call is TRBV7-3, the J call TRBJ1-1, with D hard to call. V shed 5 bases and J shed 1 base, with 11 bases lying between them. The CDR3 is made up of 14 amino acids. The germline gives CDR1 SGHTA, CDR2 FQGTGA.

The sample holds one count of this clonotype. The chain recombines TRBV5-1 with TRBJ2-5; D ambiguous. The germline gives CDR1 SGHRS, CDR2 YFSETQ. The CDR3 totals 14 residues. Deletions cut 0 bases from V and 2 bases from J, with 8 bases between. The DNA of the CDR3 is TGCGCCAGCAGCTTGGAAGGGTTTCAAGAGACCCAGTACTTC. Its protein product is CASSLEGFQETQYF.

This clonotype was seen a handful of times. This rearrangement joins TRBV7-6 to TRBJ2-3; no clear D gene. The CDR3 sequence is 14 residues long. The germline V gene has CDR1 SGHVS and CDR2 FNYEAQ. Trimming removed 2 bases at V and 4 bases at J, with 10 bases between. The CDR3 DNA is TGTGCCAGCAGCTTACTAGTAAAAGCAGATACGCAGTATTTT. This translates into CASSLLVKADTQYF.

This clonotype was counted many times. The rearrangement links TRBV12-3 or TRBV12-4 to TRBJ2-2; D possibly matches TRBD1 or TRBD2 (6 bases each). Trimming stripped 6 bases from V and 5 bases from J, with 19 bases between. The CDR3 extends over 16 amino acids. This chain's CDR3 is CASSDHLGGTTGELFF. The CDR3 DNA follows: TGTGCCAGCAGCGATCACTTGGGGGGCACTACCGGGGAGCTGTTTTTT.

This clonotype showed up just a few times. The rearrangement links TRBV24-1 to TRBJ2-1, with 11 bases identical to TRBD1. This CDR3 region has 17 residues. Looked up from germline, CDR1 is KGHDR and CDR2 is SFDVKD. The V gene end was trimmed by 2 bases and the J gene end by 5 bases; junction bases not matched to a gene: 7. CDR3 region: CATSDSGWTGGNNEQFF. The CDR3 region has the DNA TGTGCCACCAGTGATTCGGGGTGGACAGGGGGCAACAATGAGCAGTTCTTC.

The V call is TRBV6-1, the J call TRBJ2-2, with a weak D call TRBD1 (5 bases). This CDR3 contains 14 residues. Trimming shortened V by 5 bases and J by 2 bases, and 9 bases separated the two germline ends. From germline, CDR1 is MNHNS and CDR2 SASEGT. This chain's CDR3 is CASSFDRNTGELFF. CDR3 sequence (DNA): TGTGCCAGCAGTTTCGACAGAAACACCGGGGAGCTGTTTTTT.

The rearrangement joins TRBV9 to TRBJ1-2; D is unclear. Deletions cut 0 bases from V and 6 bases from J, with 18 bases between. CDR1 SGDLS and CDR2 YYNGEE come from the germline V gene. CDR3 length: 16 residues. This CDR3 reads CASSVAPRSGVNGYTF. In DNA, the CDR3 is TGTGCCAGCAGCGTAGCTCCCCGATCCGGGGTAAATGGCTACACCTTC.

This clonotype was seen ten or more times. V and J are TRBV20-1 and TRBJ2-1; D perhaps matches TRBD2 (5 bases). CDR1 and CDR2 (germline): DFQATT, SNEGSKA (reference sequence). Trimming removed 0 bases from V and 5 bases from J, with 20 bases in between. The CDR3 sequence is 17 residues long. This CDR3 reads CSARDREIGLLNNEQFF. CDR3 sequence (DNA): TGCAGTGCTAGAGATCGGGAAATAGGACTTTTAAACAATGAGCAGTTCTTC.

This sequence joins TRBV28 and TRBJ2-7; the match to TRBD1 covers 12 bases. Germline V gene sequence: CDR1 MDHEN, CDR2 SYDVKM. V shed 4 bases, J shed 0 bases, and the junction held 7 bases outside the gene matches. The CDR3 is 17 residues long. The DNA for the CDR3 is TGTGCCAGCAGTTCAGCCGGGACAGGGGGCACCTCCTACGAGCAGTACTTC. It yields the protein CASSSAGTGGTSYEQYF.

This clonotype was seen repeatedly, ten times or more. The chain joins TRBV7-3 to TRBJ1-3; TRBD1 might be the D (6 bases). The CDR3 totals 15 residues. Between the trimmed V and J ends, which lost 4 bases and 0 bases, there was a span of 10 bases. CDR1 SGHTA and CDR2 FQGTGA come from the germline V gene. The CDR3 nucleotides read TGTGCCAGCAGCTCCCGACAGGACTCTGGAAACACCATATATTTT. Its protein is CASSSRQDSGNTIYF.

This clonotype was counted only a few times. The CDR3 here is CASTTSGYKAIGTQETQYF. CDR3 coding DNA: TGTGCCAGCACCACAAGCGGTTATAAGGCTATAGGGACACAGGAGACCCAGTACTTC. This sequence joins TRBV7-9 and TRBJ2-5, with TRBD1 as a possible D gene (6 bases). CDR1 and CDR2 from the germline V gene are SEHNR and FQNEAQ (reference sequence). The CDR3 length is 19 residues. The germline V and J ends were trimmed by 7 bases and 5 bases, with 32 bases remaining between them.

This sequence joins TRBV25-1 and TRBJ1-1; TRBD1 agrees at 9 bases. V shed 2 bases, J shed 7 bases, and the junction held 8 bases outside the gene matches. The CDR3 covers 15 residues. CDR1 is MGHDK, CDR2 SYGVNS, per germline. CDR3 sequence (DNA): TGTGCCAGCAGTGAACAACAGGGGGCGCATATTGAAGCTTTCTTT. Amino acids: CASSEQQGAHIEAFF.

The chain links TRBV11-2 to TRBJ2-1; 14 positions agree with TRBD2. Germline lookup yields CDR1 SGHAT and CDR2 FQNNGV. CDR3 length: 14 amino acids. V gave up 8 bases and J gave up 6 bases; unmatched junction bases: 3. The CDR3 here is CASVGTSGGNEQFF. DNA for the CDR3: TGTGCCAGCGTTGGGACTAGCGGGGGCAATGAGCAGTTCTTC.